Sequencing of this T cell receptor (beta chain) was carried out in a study of CD8+CD57+ T cells in acquired aplastic anemia. About the research overall: Average DNA yield from sorted CD4+ and CD8+ cells was about 3 ug.

Flow cytometry had shown expanded CD8+CD57+ cells in the patients chosen for sequencing. In its sample, this clonotype was seen many times. Its antigen is still unknown. V gave up 6 bases and J gave up 7 bases, with 19 bases separating them. The CDR3 is 14 residues long. Germline-derived CDR1 and CDR2 are SEHNR and FQNEAQ (reference sequence). The TCR beta profiling, which covered VDJ combination and CDR3 sequence, was carried out using genomic DNA as the template. MiXCR, applied by TCRdb to the reads, yields one record per CDR3 protein. The sample has approximately 200,000 distinct CDR3 sequences, approximately 51% seen once. Study-level findings and limits: The study identified more than 25 CD8+ CDR3 sequences shared by patients and controls.

The sample taken for sequencing was sorted CD4+, CD8+, or CD8+CD57+ T cells (not recorded which) from PBMCs. The chain carries TRBV7-9 and TRBJ2-7, with a weak D call TRBD2 (7 bases). The sequence came from a human donor with aplastic anemia. The CDR3 here is CASSPWSGGREQYF. The CDR3 DNA reads as TGTGCCAGCAGTCCCTGGTCGGGGGGCCGGGAGCAGTACTTC.